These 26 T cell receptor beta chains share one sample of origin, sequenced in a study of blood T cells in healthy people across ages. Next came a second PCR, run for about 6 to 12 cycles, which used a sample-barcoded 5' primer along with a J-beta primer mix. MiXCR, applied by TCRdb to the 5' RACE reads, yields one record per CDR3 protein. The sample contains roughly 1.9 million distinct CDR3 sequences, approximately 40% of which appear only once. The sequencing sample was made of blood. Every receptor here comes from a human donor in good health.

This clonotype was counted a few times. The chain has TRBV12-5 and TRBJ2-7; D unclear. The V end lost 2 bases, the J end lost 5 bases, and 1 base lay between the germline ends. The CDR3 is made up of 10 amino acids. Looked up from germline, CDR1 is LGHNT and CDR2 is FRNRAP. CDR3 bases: TGTGCTAGTGGTTTGCACGAGCAGTACTTC. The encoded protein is CASGLHEQYF.

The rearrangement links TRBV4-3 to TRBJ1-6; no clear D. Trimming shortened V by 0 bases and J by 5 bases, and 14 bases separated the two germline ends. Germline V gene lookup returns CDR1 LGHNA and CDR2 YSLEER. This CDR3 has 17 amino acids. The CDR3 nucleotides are TGCGCCAGCAGCCAAGACTGGCAAAGAAATAATAATTCACCCCTCCACTTT. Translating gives CASSQDWQRNNNSPLHF.

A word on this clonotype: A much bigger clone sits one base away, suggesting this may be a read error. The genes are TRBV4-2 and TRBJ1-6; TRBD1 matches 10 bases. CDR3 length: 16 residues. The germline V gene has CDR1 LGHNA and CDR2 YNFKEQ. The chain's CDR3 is CANSQGAGQGRDSLHF. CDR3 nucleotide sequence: TGTGCCAACAGCCAAGGAGCGGGACAGGGGCGAGATTCCCTCCACTTT.

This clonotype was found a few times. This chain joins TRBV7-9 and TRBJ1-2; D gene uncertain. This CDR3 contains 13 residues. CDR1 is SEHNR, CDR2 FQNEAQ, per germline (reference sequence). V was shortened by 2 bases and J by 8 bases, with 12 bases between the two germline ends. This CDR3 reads CASSLITGNGYTF. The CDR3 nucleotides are TGTGCCAGCAGCTTAATCACGGGTAACGGCTACACCTTC.

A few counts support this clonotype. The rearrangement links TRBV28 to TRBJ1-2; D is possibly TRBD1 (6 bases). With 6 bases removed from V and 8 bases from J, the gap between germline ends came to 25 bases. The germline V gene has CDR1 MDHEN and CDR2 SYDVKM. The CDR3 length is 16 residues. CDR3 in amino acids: CASSQRGAGSYSGYTF. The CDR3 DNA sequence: TGTGCCAGCAGCCAAAGGGGGGCAGGTAGTTATAGCGGCTACACCTTC.

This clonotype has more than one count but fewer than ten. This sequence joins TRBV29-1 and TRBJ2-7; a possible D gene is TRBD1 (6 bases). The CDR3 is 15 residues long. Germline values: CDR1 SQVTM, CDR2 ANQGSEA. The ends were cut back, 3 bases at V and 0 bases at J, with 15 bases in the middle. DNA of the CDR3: TGCAGCGTTGATGCTACCGGGACAAACTCCTACGAGCAGTACTTC. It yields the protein CSVDATGTNSYEQYF.

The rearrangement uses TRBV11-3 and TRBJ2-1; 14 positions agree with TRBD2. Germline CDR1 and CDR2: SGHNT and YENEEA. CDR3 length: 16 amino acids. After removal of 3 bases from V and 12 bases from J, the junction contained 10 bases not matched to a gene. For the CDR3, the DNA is TGTGCCAGCAGCTTGTTTCGACTAGCGGGGGGGACTGGGCAGTTCTTC. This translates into CASSLFRLAGGTGQFF.

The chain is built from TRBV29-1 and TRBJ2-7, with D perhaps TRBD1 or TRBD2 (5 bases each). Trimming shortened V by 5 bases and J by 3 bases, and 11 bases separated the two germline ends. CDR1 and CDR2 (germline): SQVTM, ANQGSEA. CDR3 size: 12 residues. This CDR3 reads CSVPGPRYEQYF. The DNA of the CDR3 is TGCAGCGTTCCGGGACCTCGCTACGAGCAGTACTTC.

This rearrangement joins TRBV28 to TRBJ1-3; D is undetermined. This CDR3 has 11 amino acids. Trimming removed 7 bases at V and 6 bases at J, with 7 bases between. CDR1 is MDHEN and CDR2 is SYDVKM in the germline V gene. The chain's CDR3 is CASTYENTIYF. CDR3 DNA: TGTGCCAGCACGTACGAAAACACCATATATTTT.

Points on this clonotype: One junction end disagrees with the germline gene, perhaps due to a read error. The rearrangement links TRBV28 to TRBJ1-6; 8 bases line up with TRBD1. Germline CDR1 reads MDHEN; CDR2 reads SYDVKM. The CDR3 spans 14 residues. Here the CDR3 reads CAGRNGQGNSPLHF. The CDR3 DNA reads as TGTGCCGGCAGAAACGGACAGGGTAATTCACCCCTCCACTTT.

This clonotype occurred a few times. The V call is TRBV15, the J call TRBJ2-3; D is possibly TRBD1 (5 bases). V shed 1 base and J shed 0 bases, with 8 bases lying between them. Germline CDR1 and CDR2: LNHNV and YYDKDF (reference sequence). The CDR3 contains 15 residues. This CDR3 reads CATSRGGASTDTQYF. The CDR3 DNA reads TGTGCCACCAGCAGAGGTGGGGCTAGCACAGATACGCAGTATTTT.

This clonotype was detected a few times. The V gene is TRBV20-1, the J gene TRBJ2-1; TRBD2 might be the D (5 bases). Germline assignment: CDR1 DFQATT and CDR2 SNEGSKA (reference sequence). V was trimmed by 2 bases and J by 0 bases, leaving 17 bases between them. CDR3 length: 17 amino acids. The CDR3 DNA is TGCAGTGCTAGAATGGGTCAGCGGATAACCTCCTACAATGAGCAGTTCTTC. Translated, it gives CSARMGQRITSYNEQFF.

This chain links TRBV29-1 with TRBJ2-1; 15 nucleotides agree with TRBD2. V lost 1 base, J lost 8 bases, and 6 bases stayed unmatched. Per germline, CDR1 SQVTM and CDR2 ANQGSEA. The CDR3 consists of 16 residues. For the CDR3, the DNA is TGCAGCGTTGAAGGGGGGACTAGCGGGGGGTTCGATGAGCAGTTCTTC. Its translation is CSVEGGTSGGFDEQFF.

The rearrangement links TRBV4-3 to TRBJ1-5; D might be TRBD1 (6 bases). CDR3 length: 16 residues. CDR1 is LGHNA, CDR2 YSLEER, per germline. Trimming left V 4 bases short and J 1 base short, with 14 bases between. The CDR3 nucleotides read TGCGCCAGCAGCCCTTTTTTACAGGGCAGCAATCAGCCCCAGCATTTT. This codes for CASSPFLQGSNQPQHF.

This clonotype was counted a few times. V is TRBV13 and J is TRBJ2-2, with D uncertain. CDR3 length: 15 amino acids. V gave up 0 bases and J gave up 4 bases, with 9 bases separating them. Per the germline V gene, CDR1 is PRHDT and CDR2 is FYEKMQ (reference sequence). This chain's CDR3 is CASSLGGPATGELFF. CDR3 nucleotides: TGTGCCAGCAGCTTAGGAGGTCCGGCCACCGGGGAGCTGTTTTTT.

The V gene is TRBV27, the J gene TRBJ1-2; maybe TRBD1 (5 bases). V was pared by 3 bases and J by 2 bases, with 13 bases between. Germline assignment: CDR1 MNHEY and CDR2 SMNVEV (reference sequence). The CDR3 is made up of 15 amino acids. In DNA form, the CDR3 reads TGTGCCAGCAGTTTCGGGACCGGGACCAACTATGGCTACACCTTC. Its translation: CASSFGTGTNYGYTF.

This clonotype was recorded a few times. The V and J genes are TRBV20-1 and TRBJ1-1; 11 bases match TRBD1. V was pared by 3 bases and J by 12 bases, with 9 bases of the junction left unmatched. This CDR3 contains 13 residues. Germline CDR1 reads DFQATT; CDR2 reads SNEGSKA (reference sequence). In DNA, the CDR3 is TGCAGTGCTAGTATCTGGGACAGGGGGAATACTTTCTTT. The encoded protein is CSASIWDRGNTFF.

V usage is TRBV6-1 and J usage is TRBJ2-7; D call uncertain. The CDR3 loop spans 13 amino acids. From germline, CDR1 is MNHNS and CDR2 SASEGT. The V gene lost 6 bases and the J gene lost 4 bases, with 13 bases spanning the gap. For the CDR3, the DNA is TGTGCCAGCAGGGCCCGGGTACCATACGAGCAGTACTTC. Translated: CASRARVPYEQYF.

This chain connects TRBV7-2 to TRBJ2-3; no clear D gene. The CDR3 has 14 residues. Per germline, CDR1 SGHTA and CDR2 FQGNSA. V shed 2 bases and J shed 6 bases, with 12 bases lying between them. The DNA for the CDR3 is TGTGCCAGCAGCTTAATCCCAAGTATTGATACGCAGTATTTT. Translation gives CASSLIPSIDTQYF.

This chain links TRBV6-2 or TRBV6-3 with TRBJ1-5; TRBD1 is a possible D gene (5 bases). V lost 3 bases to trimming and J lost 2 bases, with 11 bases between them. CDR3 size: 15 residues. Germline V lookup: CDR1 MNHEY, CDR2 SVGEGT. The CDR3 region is CASSYDRPRNQPQHF. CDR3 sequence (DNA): TGTGCCAGCAGTTATGACAGACCTCGCAATCAGCCCCAGCATTTT.

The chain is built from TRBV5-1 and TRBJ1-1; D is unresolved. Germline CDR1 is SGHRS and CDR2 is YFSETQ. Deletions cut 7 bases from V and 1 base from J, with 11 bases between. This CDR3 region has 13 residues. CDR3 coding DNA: TGCGCCAGCCGCCTTCGATCGAACACTGAAGCTTTCTTT. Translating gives CASRLRSNTEAFF.

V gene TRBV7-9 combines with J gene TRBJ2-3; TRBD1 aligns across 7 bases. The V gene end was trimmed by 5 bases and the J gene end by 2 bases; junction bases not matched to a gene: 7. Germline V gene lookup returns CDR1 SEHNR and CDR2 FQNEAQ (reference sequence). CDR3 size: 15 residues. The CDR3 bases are TGTGCCAGCAGCAAGGGACAGCATTACACAGATACGCAGTATTTT. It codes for CASSKGQHYTDTQYF.

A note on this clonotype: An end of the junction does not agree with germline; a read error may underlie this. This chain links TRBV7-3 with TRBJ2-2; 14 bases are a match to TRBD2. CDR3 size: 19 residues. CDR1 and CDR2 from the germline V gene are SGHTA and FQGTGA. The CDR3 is CASSLSPRLAGGNAGELFF. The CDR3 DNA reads TGTGCCAGCAGCTTAAGTCCCCGACTAGCGGGGGGGAACGCCGGGGAGCTGTTTTTT.

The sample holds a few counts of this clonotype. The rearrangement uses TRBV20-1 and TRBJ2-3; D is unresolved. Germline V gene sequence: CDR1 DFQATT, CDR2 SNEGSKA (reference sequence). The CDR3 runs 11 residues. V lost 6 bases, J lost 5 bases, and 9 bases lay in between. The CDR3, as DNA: TGCAGTGCAACAACGGGAGATACGCAGTATTTT. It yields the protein CSATTGDTQYF.

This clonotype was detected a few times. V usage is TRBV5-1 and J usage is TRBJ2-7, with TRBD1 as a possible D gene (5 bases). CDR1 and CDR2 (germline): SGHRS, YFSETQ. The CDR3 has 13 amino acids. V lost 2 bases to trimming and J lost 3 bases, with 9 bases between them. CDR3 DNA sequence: TGCGCCAGCAGCTTCAGGGTGAACTACGAGCAGTACTTC. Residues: CASSFRVNYEQYF.

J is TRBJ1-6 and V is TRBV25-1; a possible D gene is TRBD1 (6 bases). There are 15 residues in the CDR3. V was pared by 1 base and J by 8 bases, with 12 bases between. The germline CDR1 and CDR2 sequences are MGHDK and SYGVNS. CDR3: CASSELGAGDSPLHF. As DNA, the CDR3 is TGTGCCAGCAGTGAATTGGGGGCGGGGGATTCACCCCTCCACTTT.